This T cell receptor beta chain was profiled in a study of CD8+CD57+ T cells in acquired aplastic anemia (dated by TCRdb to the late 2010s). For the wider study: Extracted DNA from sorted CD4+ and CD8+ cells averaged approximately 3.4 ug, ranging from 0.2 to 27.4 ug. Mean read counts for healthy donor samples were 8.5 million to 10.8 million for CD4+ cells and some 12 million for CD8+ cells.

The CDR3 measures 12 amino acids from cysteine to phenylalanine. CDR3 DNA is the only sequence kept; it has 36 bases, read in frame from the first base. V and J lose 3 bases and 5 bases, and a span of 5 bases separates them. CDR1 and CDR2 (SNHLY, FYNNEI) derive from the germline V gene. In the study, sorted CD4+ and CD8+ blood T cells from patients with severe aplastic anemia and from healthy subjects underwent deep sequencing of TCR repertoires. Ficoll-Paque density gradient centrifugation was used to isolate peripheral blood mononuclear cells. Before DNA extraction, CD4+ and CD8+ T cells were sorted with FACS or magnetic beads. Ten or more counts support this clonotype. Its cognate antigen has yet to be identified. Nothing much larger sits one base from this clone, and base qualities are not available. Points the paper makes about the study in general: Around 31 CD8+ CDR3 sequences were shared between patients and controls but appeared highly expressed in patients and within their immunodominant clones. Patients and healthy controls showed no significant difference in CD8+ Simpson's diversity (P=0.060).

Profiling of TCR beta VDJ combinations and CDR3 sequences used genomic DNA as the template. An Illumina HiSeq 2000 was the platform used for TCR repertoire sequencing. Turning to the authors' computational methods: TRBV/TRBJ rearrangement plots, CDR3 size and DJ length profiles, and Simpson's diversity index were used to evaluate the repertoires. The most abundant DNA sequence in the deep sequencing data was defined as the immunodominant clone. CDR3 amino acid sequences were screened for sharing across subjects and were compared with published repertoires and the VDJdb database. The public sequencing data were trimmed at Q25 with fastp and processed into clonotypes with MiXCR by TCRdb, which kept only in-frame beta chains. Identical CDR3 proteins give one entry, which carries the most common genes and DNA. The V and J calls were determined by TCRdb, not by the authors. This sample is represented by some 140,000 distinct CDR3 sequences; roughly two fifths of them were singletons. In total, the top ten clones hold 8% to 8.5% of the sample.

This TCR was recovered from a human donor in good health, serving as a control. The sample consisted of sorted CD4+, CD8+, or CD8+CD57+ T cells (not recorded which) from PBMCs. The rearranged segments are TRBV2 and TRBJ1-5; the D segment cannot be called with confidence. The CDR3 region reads CASSEGYQPQHF. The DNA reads TGTGCCAGCAGTGAGGGATATCAGCCCCAGCATTTT.